The next 23 T cell receptor beta chains were all read from a single sample in a study of blood T cell repertoires in COVID-19. Some clones are missing from TCRdb's copy, which holds only in-frame ones; the method was immunoSEQ multiplex PCR. The sample includes around 160,000 clones, approximately 80% of them seen just once. Input material: peripheral blood. These receptors all stem from a woman aged 40-49 years with active or convalescent COVID-19.

The chain employs TRBV18 and TRBJ1-1; D possibly corresponds to TRBD1 (6 bases). The V and J ends lost 4 bases and 3 bases respectively, with 12 bases between them. Germline V CDR1 and CDR2: KGHSH, LQKENI. CDR3 size: 14 residues. The CDR3 DNA follows: TGTGCCAGCTCACTCGGGACATTTTACACTGAAGCTTTCTTT. This sequence encodes CASSLGTFYTEAFF.

With regard to this clone: The sample holds other DNA sequences that translate to the same CDR3. V gene TRBV28 combines with J gene TRBJ2-7; no reliable D call. The CDR3 length is 11 residues. CDR1 is MDHEN, CDR2 SYDVKM, per germline. Deletions cut 6 bases from V and 2 bases from J, with 5 bases between. Here the CDR3 DNA reads TGTGCCAGCAGCCACACCTACGAGCAGTACTTC. Amino acid sequence: CASSHTYEQYF.

A word on this clone: The germline gene is not matched at one end of the junction; a read error may be the cause. V and J are TRBV5-6 and TRBJ2-7, with 8 bases fitting TRBD1. CDR1 SGHDT and CDR2 YYEEEE come from the germline V gene. CDR3 length: 12 residues. DNA of the CDR3: TGTGCCAGCAGCTTGGCGGGACAGGAGGGGAACTTC. It encodes CASSLAGQEGNF.

The chain combines TRBV5-4 with TRBJ2-5, with 7 bases lining up with TRBD1. V was clipped by 3 bases and J by 1 base; unmatched bases: 6. This CDR3 is 15 amino acids long. In germline, CDR1 is SGHNT, CDR2 YYREEE (reference sequence). The CDR3 here is CASSWGAGGQETQYF. The DNA for the CDR3 is TGTGCCAGCAGCTGGGGCGCAGGGGGCCAAGAGACCCAGTACTTC.

The rearrangement links TRBV6-1 to TRBJ2-4; TRBD1 is a possible D gene (6 bases). Germline loops: CDR1 MNHNS, CDR2 SASEGT. V lost 7 bases and J lost 4, with 17 bases in between. There are 15 residues in the CDR3. The CDR3 here is CASKAPRDKKNIQYF. The DNA for the CDR3 is TGTGCCAGCAAAGCCCCTCGGGACAAGAAAAACATTCAGTACTTC.

The chain uses TRBV28 and TRBJ1-6, with TRBD1 as a possible D gene (6 bases). CDR3 length: 18 amino acids. Germline values: CDR1 MDHEN, CDR2 SYDVKM. V was cut by 6 bases and J by 0 bases, with 18 bases left in between. The DNA of the CDR3 is TGTGCCAGCAGCTTGGGGAGCGGGGGGCCCTCCTATAATTCACCCCTCCACTTT. This gives the protein CASSLGSGGPSYNSPLHF.

This clone was seen more than once but under ten times. This sequence joins TRBV11-2 and TRBJ1-2; possibly TRBD1 for D (5 bases). Germline CDR1 SGHAT, CDR2 FQNNGV. Between the trimmed V and J ends, which lost 3 bases and 8 bases, there was a span of 13 bases. The CDR3 extends over 13 amino acids. The CDR3 reads CASSFCRACGYTF. CDR3 nucleotides: TGTGCCAGCAGCTTTTGCAGGGCCTGCGGCTACACCTTC.

The rearrangement uses TRBV4-2 and TRBJ2-3, with D unclear. CDR1 is LGHNA, CDR2 YNFKEQ, per germline. Trimming removed 5 bases from V and 5 bases from J, with 8 bases in between. This CDR3 is 12 amino acids long. CDR3 nucleotide sequence: TGTGCCAGCAGCTCAGACTTAGATACGCAGTATTTT. Translating gives CASSSDLDTQYF.

This chain's CDR3 is CASSGQKRSGNTIYF. As DNA, the CDR3 is TGTGCCAGCTCAGGACAGAAACGCTCTGGAAACACCATATATTTT. The chain uses TRBV18 and TRBJ1-3, with D perhaps TRBD1 (6 bases). CDR1 is KGHSH, CDR2 LQKENI, per germline. V was shortened by 5 bases and J by 0 bases, with 11 bases between the two germline ends. The CDR3 has 15 amino acids.

The chain carries TRBV29-1 and TRBJ2-1, with TRBD1 identical over 9 bases. CDR3 size: 14 residues. V shed 7 bases and J 10 bases; nucleotides not matched to a gene: 14. Germline assignment: CDR1 SQVTM and CDR2 ANQGSEA. CDR3: CSATRDRARGEQFF. CDR3 DNA: TGCAGCGCCACCCGGGACAGGGCGAGGGGGGAGCAGTTCTTC.

The chain links TRBV7-6 to TRBJ1-1; 8 bases map to TRBD1. The CDR3 has 17 amino acids. The germline gives CDR1 SGHVS, CDR2 FNYEAQ. With V trimmed by 5 bases and J by 0 bases, 11 bases remained unmatched. CDR3 residues: CASSPLPGTGMNTEAFF. CDR3 in DNA: TGTGCCAGCAGCCCACTCCCCGGGACAGGCATGAACACTGAAGCTTTCTTT.

V and J are TRBV3-1 (or the pseudogene TRBV3-2) and TRBJ2-7, with TRBD1 identical over 10 bases. Germline assignment: CDR1 LGHDT and CDR2 YNNKEL (reference sequence). V shed 4 bases and J 2 bases; nucleotides not matched to a gene: 2. This CDR3 is 14 amino acids long. Here the CDR3 DNA reads TGTGCCAGCAGCCCGGGACAGGGGACCTACGAGCAGTACTTC. Its translation is CASSPGQGTYEQYF.

The chain carries TRBV6-5 and TRBJ2-2; 8 bases align to TRBD1. The CDR3 runs to 14 residues. V gave up 6 bases and J gave up 3 bases; unmatched junction bases: 3. In germline, CDR1 is MNHEY, CDR2 SVGAGI. CDR3 protein: CASRDRGHTGELFF. CDR3 DNA sequence: TGTGCCAGCAGAGACAGGGGCCACACCGGGGAGCTGTTTTTT.

The chain is built from TRBV5-1 and TRBJ1-1; 12 bases align to TRBD1. CDR3 size: 17 residues. Germline loops: CDR1 SGHRS, CDR2 YFSETQ. With 4 bases clipped from V and 3 bases from J, the junction kept 10 bases outside the gene matches. CDR3 in DNA: TGCGCCAGCAGCCTACCCGGGACAGGGGGCGCGGACACTGAAGCTTTCTTT. Translating it yields CASSLPGTGGADTEAFF.

This chain links TRBV2 with TRBJ1-2; 7 bases align to TRBD1. The ends lost 3 bases at V and 8 bases at J; junction bases unmatched: 6. Germline V CDR1 and CDR2: SNHLY, FYNNEI. The CDR3 sequence is 13 residues long. The CDR3 is CASSETGRNGYTF. CDR3 DNA sequence: TGTGCCAGCAGTGAGACAGGGAGGAACGGCTACACCTTC.

The V gene is TRBV9, the J gene TRBJ1-2; D uncertain. This CDR3 contains 14 residues. CDR1 is SGDLS, CDR2 YYNGEE, per germline. The ends were cut back, 0 bases at V and 4 bases at J, with 10 bases in the middle. CDR3 in amino acids: CASSVVRAPYGYTF. The CDR3 DNA reads TGTGCCAGCAGCGTAGTAAGAGCCCCCTATGGCTACACCTTC.

This chain connects TRBV1 to TRBJ2-3; the table names TRBD2, a call not compared with the DNA. TRBV1 is flagged as a pseudogene. The CDR3 runs 16 residues. In DNA, the CDR3 is TGCACCAGCAGCCAGGGTTGGGCGGGGGATTCAGATACGCAGTATTTT. Translation: CTSSQGWAGDSDTQYF.

CDR3 residues: CASSETDYGYTF. CDR3 bases: TGTGCCAGCAGTGAGACAGACTATGGCTACACCTTC. The chain uses TRBV6-6 and TRBJ1-2, with D possibly TRBD1 on 5 matching bases. The germline CDR1 and CDR2 sequences are MNHNY and SVGAGI (reference sequence). CDR3 length: 12 residues. V gave up 5 bases and J gave up 3 bases, with 7 bases separating them.

The V call is TRBV30, the J call TRBJ2-3; 10 bases fit TRBD2. J lost 5 bases, V lost 0 bases, and 8 bases had no gene match. The germline gives CDR1 GTSNPN, CDR2 SVGIG (reference sequence). This CDR3 has 16 residues. The CDR3 nucleotides read TGTGCCTGGAGTGTACTGTCGTCTAGCGGGGGAGATACGCAGTATTTT. It is translated as CAWSVLSSSGGDTQYF.

The rearrangement links TRBV30 to TRBJ1-4; D is ambiguous. This CDR3 has 14 residues. V was trimmed by 2 bases and J by 0 bases, leaving 7 bases between them. Germline lookup yields CDR1 GTSNPN and CDR2 SVGIG (reference sequence). CDR3 region: CAWSSFATNEKLFF. In nucleotides, the CDR3 is TGTGCCTGGAGTTCGTTTGCAACTAATGAAAAACTGTTTTTT.

The chain recombines TRBV3-1 (or the pseudogene TRBV3-2) with TRBJ2-5; maybe TRBD1 (5 bases). CDR1 LGHDT and CDR2 YNNKEL come from the germline V gene (reference sequence). The CDR3 has 14 amino acids. Trimming removed 3 bases at V and 6 bases at J, with 14 bases between. CDR3 amino acids: CASSHQLGAKTQYF. For the CDR3, the DNA is TGTGCCAGCAGCCACCAGCTAGGGGCCAAGACCCAGTACTTC.

The chain is built from TRBV13 and TRBJ2-5; 11 nucleotides align to TRBD2. The V and J ends lost 3 bases and 4 bases, in that order; junction bases with no gene match: 1. Germline V gene data show CDR1 as PRHDT and CDR2 as FYEKMQ (reference sequence). The CDR3 has 14 residues. The CDR3 DNA sequence: TGTGCCAGCAGCTTCGGACTAGCGGGAGAGACCCAGTACTTC. Translated, it gives CASSFGLAGETQYF.

The J gene is TRBJ2-2, the V gene TRBV27, with 8 positions matching TRBD2. The CDR3 is 17 residues long. With 4 bases clipped from V and 4 bases from J, the junction kept 11 bases outside the gene matches. CDR1 is MNHEY, CDR2 SMNVEV, per germline (reference sequence). CDR3 sequence reads: CASSSLSGGARTGELFF. The CDR3 region has the DNA TGTGCCAGCAGTTCCCTCAGCGGGGGTGCACGCACCGGGGAGCTGTTTTTT.